The TCR beta chain under discussion was sequenced for a study of patients and donors after allogeneic stem cell transplantation. This clonotype was observed a handful of times. The CDR3 has 15 amino acids. Germline CDR1 DFQATT, CDR2 SNEGSKA (reference sequence). Trimming removed 0 bases at V and 1 base at J, with 12 bases between. From the RT-PCR reads, TCRdb called clonotypes with MiXCR, one entry per CDR3 protein. In the table there are about 150,000 distinct CDR3 sequences, about 24% of which are singletons. The TCR comes from a human donor who was either an allogeneic HSCT recipient or a stem cell or donor lymphocyte infusion donor (not recorded which). It is not recorded whose cells these are; they may come from a transplant donor. The source material was blood, either unsorted or a sorted T cell fraction (not recorded which). V gene TRBV20-1 combines with J gene TRBJ1-1, with TRBD1 as a possible D gene (5 bases). In DNA, the CDR3 is TGCAGTGCTAGAGATTCAGGGTGGAGGAACACTGAAGCTTTCTTT. Translation gives CSARDSGWRNTEAFF.